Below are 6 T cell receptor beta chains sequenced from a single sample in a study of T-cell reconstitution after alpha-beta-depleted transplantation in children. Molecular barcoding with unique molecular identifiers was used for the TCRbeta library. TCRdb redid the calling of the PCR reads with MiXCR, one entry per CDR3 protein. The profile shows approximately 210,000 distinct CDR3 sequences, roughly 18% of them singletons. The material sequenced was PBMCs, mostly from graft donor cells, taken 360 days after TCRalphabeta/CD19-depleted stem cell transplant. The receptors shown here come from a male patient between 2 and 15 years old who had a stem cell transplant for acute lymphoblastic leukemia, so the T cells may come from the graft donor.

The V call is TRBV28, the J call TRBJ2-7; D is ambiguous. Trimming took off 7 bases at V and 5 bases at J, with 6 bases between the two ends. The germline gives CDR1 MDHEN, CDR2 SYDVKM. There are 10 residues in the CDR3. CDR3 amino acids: CASKSHEQYF. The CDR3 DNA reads TGTGCCAGCAAAAGCCACGAGCAGTACTTC.

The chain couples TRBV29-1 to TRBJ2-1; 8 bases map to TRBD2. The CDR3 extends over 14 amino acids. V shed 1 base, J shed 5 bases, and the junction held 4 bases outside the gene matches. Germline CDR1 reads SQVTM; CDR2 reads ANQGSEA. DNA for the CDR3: TGCAGCGTTGAAGGCGGGGGGCTAAACAATGAGCAGTTCTTC. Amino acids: CSVEGGGLNNEQFF.

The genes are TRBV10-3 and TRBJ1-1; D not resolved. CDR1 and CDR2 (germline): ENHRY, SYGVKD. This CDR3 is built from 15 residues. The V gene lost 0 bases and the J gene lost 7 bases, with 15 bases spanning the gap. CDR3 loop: CAISESFSYSIEAFF. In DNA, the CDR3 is TGTGCCATCAGTGAGTCTTTCAGCTACAGTATTGAAGCTTTCTTT.

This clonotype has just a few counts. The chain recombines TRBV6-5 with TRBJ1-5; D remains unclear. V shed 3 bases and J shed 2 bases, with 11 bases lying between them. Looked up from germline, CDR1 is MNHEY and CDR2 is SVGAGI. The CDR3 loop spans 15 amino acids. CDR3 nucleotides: TGTGCCAGCAGTTATGTGGGCGGGGGCAATCAGCCCCAGCATTTT. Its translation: CASSYVGGGNQPQHF.

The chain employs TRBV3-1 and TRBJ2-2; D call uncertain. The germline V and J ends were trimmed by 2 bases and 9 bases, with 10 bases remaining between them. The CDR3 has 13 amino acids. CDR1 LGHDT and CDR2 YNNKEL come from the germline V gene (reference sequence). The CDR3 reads CASSQFQIWELFF. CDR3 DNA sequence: TGTGCCAGCAGCCAATTCCAGATCTGGGAGCTGTTTTTT.

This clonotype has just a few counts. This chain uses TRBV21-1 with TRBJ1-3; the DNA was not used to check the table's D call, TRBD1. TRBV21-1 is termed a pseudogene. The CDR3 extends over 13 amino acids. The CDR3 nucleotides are TGTGCCAGCAATGGGACACGCGGAAACACCATATATTTT. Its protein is CASNGTRGNTIYF.